These 10 T cell receptor beta chains came from one sample sequenced in a study of blood T cell repertoires in COVID-19. Method: immunoSEQ multiplex PCR; TCRdb's copy keeps in-frame clones and lacks some. The sample records about 160,000 clones, 81% being singletons. The source material was PBMCs or T cells enriched from blood (not recorded which). Every receptor here comes from a woman in her 40s with acute COVID-19.

The rearrangement uses TRBV18 and TRBJ1-2; weak D call: TRBD1 (5 bases). Germline values: CDR1 KGHSH, CDR2 LQKENI. Trimming removed 5 bases at V and 0 bases at J, with 13 bases between. The CDR3 is made up of 15 amino acids. The CDR3 DNA sequence: TGTGCCAGCTCAGCTGCGGGACGGACTAACTATGGCTACACCTTC. Protein sequence: CASSAAGRTNYGYTF.

J is TRBJ1-2 and V is TRBV19, with unresolved D. CDR1 is LNHDA, CDR2 SQIVND, per germline (reference sequence). V gave up 9 bases and J gave up 4 bases, with 12 bases separating them. This CDR3 contains 12 residues. CDR3 in DNA: TGTGCCAGCCGTGGACTTACCTATGGCTACACCTTC. Translated, it gives CASRGLTYGYTF.

J is TRBJ1-5 and V is TRBV27; D call uncertain. V lost 3 bases, J lost 5 bases, and 11 bases lay in between. The CDR3 length is 14 residues. Germline CDR1 and CDR2: MNHEY and SMNVEV (reference sequence). The CDR3 DNA reads as TGTGCCAGCAGTTTGTTGTCAGGTGATCAGCCCCAGCATTTT. Residues: CASSLLSGDQPQHF.

V is TRBV29-1 and J is TRBJ2-2; 12 nucleotides match TRBD2. The junction had 4 bases not matched to a gene; V was cut back by 7 bases and J by 1 base. The CDR3 runs to 15 residues. Germline CDR1 and CDR2: SQVTM and ANQGSEA. In DNA form, the CDR3 reads TGCAGCGCCCGGGGACTAGCGGGGAACACCGGGGAGCTGTTTTTT. It specifies CSARGLAGNTGELFF.

This chain links TRBV5-1 with TRBJ2-3, with 12 bases fitting TRBD2. Trimming cost V 4 bases and J 5 bases; bases outside gene matches: 8. The CDR3 length is 16 residues. CDR1 and CDR2 from the germline V gene are SGHRS and YFSETQ. For the CDR3, the DNA is TGCGCCAGCAGCCCAGACCGGGGACTAGCGGGAGATACGCAGTATTTT. Its protein is CASSPDRGLAGDTQYF.

This clone was seen just once. The V call is TRBV2, the J call TRBJ2-5; TRBD2 matches 14 bases. Germline V lookup: CDR1 SNHLY, CDR2 FYNNEI. Trimming took 6 bases from V and 7 from J; bases not matched to a gene: 7. The length of the CDR3 is 15 residues. The CDR3 protein is CASRPGLAGAGTQYF. CDR3 DNA: TGTGCCAGCAGGCCGGGACTAGCGGGAGCAGGGACCCAGTACTTC.

The rearrangement joins TRBV19 to TRBJ1-1; 7 bases map to TRBD1. Germline-derived CDR1 and CDR2 are LNHDA and SQIVND (reference sequence). V trimming: 3 bases; J trimming: 1 base; junction bases outside the gene matches: 5. The CDR3 has 15 amino acids. CDR3 DNA: TGTGCCAGTAGTATGGACAGGATCTCGAACACTGAAGCTTTCTTT. Translation gives CASSMDRISNTEAFF. Complete variable domain (other parts from reference TRBV19 and TRBJ1-1): DGGITQSPKYLFRKEGQNVTLSCEQNLNHDAMYWYRQDPGQGLRLIYYSQIVNDFQKGDIAEGYSVSREKKESFPLTVTSAQKNPTAFYLCASSMDRISNTEAFFGQGTRLTVV.

The chain uses TRBV12-3 or TRBV12-4 and TRBJ2-1; 7 bases match TRBD1. J was trimmed by 8 bases and V by 5 bases; bases with no gene match: 6. CDR3 size: 13 residues. CDR3 DNA sequence: TGTGCCAGCAGTACTAAGGGGGCGCATGAGCAGTTCTTC. Encoded protein: CASSTKGAHEQFF.

V gene TRBV10-3 combines with J gene TRBJ1-2, with 8 bases lining up with TRBD1. The CDR3 covers 13 residues. CDR1 is ENHRY and CDR2 is SYGVKD in the germline V gene. After removal of 7 bases from V and 7 bases from J, the junction contained 8 bases not matched to a gene. The CDR3 region is CAINPDRVGGYTF. For the CDR3, the DNA is TGTGCCATCAATCCGGACAGGGTCGGTGGCTACACCTTC.

This clone was recorded once. The chain combines TRBV29-1 with TRBJ2-2; D is perhaps TRBD1 (5 bases). The CDR3 has 16 residues. The germline gives CDR1 SQVTM, CDR2 ANQGSEA. Trimming took 3 bases from V and 5 from J, leaving 19 bases between them. The CDR3 spells CSVDIGAGQRTGELFF. The DNA of the CDR3 is TGCAGCGTTGATATTGGGGCAGGGCAGCGAACCGGGGAGCTGTTTTTT.